The source of this T cell receptor beta chain is a study of shared clonotypes between healthy human individuals. Study-level findings and limits: Larger estimated richness was generally recorded for naive subsets relative to memory subsets.

A word on this clone: The antigen is undetermined.

Original processing notes: Junction-only immunoSEQ sequences carried no quality scores, so filtering differed. Produced via immunoSEQ multiplex PCR; TCRdb's table is partial and in-frame only. Clonal size and the V and J genes are those of that table, whereas D and trimming came from the DNA. The sample carries roughly 600,000 clones, more than 95% recorded once. Germline lookup yields CDR1 SSHAT and CDR2 FNYEAQ (reference sequence). Trimming pared 5 bases from V and 4 bases from J, leaving 8 bases between. The CDR3 has 13 residues. The naive CD8 fraction comprised CD45RO-negative cells positively selected for CCR7 and excluded terminally differentiated effector memory CD45RA+ cells.

This clonotype was sampled from a man aged 25-40 years in good health. Specimen: naive CD8+ T cells sorted from blood. The rearrangement links TRBV7-7 to TRBJ2-2; no firm D call. CDR3 protein: CASSEKGTGELFF. The CDR3 bases are TGTGCCAGCAGCGAGAAGGGCACCGGGGAGCTGTTTTTT.